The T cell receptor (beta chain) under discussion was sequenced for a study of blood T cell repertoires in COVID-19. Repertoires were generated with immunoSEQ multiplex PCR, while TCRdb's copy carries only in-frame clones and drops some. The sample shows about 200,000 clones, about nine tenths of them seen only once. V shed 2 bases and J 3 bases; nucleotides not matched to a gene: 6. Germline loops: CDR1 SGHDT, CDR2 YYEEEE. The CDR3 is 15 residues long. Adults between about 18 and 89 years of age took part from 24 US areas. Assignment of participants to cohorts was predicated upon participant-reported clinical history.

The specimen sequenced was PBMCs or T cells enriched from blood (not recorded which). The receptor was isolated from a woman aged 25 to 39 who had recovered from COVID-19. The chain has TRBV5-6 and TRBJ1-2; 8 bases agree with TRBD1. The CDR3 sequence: CASSLTRQGYYGYTF. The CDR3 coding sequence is TGTGCCAGCAGCTTAACGAGACAGGGGTACTATGGCTACACCTTC.